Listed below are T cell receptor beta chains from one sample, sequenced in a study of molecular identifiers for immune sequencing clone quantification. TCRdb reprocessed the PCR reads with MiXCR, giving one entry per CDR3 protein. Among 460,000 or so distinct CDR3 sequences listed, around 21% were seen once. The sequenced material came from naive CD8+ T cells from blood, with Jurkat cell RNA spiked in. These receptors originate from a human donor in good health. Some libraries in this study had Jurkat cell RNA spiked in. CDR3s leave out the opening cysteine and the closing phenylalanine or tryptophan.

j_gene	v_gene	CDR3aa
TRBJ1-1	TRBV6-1	ASSEARGPEAF
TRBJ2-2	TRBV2	ASRDREATGELF
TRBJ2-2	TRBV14	ASSPGTGRTTGELF
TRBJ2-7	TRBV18	ASSPYGAGQTSYEQY
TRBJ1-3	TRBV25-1	ASTEGWGLANTIY
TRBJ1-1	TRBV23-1	ASSQSGRGLNTEAF
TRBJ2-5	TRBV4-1	ASSQVSGGAQGETRY
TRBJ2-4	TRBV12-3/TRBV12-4	ASSSNSANIQY
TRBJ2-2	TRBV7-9	ASSSYTGELF
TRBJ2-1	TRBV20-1	SARSGIKNEQF
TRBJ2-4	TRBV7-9	ASSFSGDVAKNIQY
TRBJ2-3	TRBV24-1	ATSDSRPVDRLPTDTQY
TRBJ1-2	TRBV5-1	ASSLGFRDSNYGYT
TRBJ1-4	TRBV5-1	ASSLEGPTLPNEKLF
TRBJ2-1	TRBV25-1	ASIGGSYNEQF
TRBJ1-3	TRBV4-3	ASSQDWQGVSGNTIY
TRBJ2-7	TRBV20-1	SARSPTTYEQY
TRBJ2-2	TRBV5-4	ASSPRWRDRGNTGELF
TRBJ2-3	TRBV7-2	ASSLVGGGPDTQY
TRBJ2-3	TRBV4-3	ASSQDRVTGRPDTQY
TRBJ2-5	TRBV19	ASSSDRGHQETQY
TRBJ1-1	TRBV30	AWSTPTGMNTEAF
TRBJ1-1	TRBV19	ASRNVNLDTEAF
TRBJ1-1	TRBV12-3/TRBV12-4	ASTYGGSSTEAF
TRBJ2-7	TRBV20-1	SARGQGTYEQY
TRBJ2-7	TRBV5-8	ASSLVSAEVQY
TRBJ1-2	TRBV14	ASSQDWGGYGYT
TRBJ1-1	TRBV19	ASSIESRTEAF
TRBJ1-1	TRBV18	ASSPVDLPHTEAF
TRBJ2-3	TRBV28	ASSLGTGSIDTQY
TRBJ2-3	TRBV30	AWSVRALAVASGGKDTQY
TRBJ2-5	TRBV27	ASTTSWDRGLETQY
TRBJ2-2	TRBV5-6	ASSSPAGITTGELF
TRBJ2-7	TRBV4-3	ASSQQDGIAYEQY
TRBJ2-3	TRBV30	ACTIAGGLDTQY
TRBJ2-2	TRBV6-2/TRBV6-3	ASSYPSGRNTGELF
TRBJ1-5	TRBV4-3	ASSQDSGIGNQPQH
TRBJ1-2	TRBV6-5	ASSSPDSEGYT
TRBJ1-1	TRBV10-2	ASSESVRGAEAF
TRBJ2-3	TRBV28	ASSLGGETDTQY
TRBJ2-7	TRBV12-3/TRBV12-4	ASGLVGGPYEQY
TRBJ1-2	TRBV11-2	ASSLGSDRPFNYGYT
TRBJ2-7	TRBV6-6	ASSGGVTSYEQY
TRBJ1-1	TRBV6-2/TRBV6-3	ASRQDRITEAF
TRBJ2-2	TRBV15	ATSSGTVLNTGELF
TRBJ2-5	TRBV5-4	ASSWGRVEETQY
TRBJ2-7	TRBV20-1	SARDLTEHEQY
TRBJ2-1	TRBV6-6	ASSVSGQPSYNEQF
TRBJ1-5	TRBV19	ASSVRGQGHQPQH
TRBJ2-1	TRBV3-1	ASSQEASGLTIFSSYNEQF
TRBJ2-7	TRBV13	ASSRGAEGGQY
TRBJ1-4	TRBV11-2	ASSVDGGSLNEKLF
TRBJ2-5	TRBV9	ASSVGGSGETQY
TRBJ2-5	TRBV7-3	ASGLWGRTSEETQY
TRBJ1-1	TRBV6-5	ASRDRQGASPGNTEAF
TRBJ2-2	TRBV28	ATSMVSGNTRELF
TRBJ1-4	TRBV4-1	ASSEATTGVEKLF
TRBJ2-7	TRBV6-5	ASSYQSGSIDEQY
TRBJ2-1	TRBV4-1	ASSHRLGTIDNEQF